This TCR beta chain was sequenced for a study of T cell repertoires in cytomegalovirus infection. One entry per CDR3 protein results from TCRdb running MiXCR on the reads. Of roughly 280,000 distinct CDR3 sequences in the sample, about 20% were seen once. Findings and caveats of the study: Ex vivo, HLA-C-restricted CMV-specific TCR beta clonotypes prevailed over the rest of the response.

Per germline, CDR1 MDHEN and CDR2 SYDVKM. Trimming stripped 1 base from V and 0 bases from J, with 7 bases between. CDR3 size: 15 residues. This clonotype was counted only a few times. Its antigen is not identified. The rearrangement joins TRBV28 to TRBJ2-4, with D perhaps TRBD2 (6 bases). The starting material was cultured PBMCs, obtained from culture after CMV antigen stimulation. The sequence was obtained from a human donor in good health (CMV status not recorded). Some clones in this sample may be carry-over from other donors' samples. The CDR3 DNA reads TGTGCCAGCAGTTTATCGGGAGTAGCCAAAAACATTCAGTACTTC. Translating it yields CASSLSGVAKNIQYF.